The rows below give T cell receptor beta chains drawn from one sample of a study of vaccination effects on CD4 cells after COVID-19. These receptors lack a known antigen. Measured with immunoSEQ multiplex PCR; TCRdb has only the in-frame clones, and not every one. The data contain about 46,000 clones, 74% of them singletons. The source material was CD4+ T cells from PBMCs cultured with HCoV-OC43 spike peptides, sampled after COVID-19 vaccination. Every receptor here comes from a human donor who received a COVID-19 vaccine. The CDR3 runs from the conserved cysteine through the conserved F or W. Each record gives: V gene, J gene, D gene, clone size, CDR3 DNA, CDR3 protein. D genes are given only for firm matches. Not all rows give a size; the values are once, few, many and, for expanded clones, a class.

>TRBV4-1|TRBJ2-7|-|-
TGCGCCAGCAGCCCCTGGGGACTGTCGAGCTCCTACGAGCAGTACTTC
CASSPWGLSSSYEQYF
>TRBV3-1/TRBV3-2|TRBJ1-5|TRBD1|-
TGTGCCAGCAGCCTCGGACAGGGGCACGGACAGCCCCAGCATTTT
CASSLGQGHGQPQHF
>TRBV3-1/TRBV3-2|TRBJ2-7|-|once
TGTGCCAGCAGCCGCCAGGGGTCCGACTACGAGCAGTACTTC
CASSRQGSDYEQYF
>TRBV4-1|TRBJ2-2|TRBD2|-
TGCGCCAGCAGCCAAGGTGGGACTAGCGGGAGAACCGGGGAGCTGTTTTTT
CASSQGGTSGRTGELFF
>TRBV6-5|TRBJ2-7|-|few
TGTGCCAGCTTCGCGCTAGCCGACCCCTACGAGCAGTACTTC
CASFALADPYEQYF
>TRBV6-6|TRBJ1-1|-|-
TGTGCCAGCAGTCCTCTTTGGGGTGAAGCTTTCTTT
CASSPLWGEAFF
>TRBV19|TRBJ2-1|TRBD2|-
TGTGCCAGTATAGGGCTAGCGGACAACAATGAGCAGTTCTTC
CASIGLADNNEQFF
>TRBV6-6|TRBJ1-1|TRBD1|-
TGTGCCAGCAGTTTCGACAGGGTTGCCACTGAAGCTTTCTTT
CASSFDRVATEAFF
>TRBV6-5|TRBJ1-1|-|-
TGTGCCAGCAGTTACTTCGAGGGATCGACTGAAGCTTTCTTT
CASSYFEGSTEAFF
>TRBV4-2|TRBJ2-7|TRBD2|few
TGTGCCAGCAGCCGCAGGAATCAGCGGGATTCGTACGAGCAGTACTTC
CASSRRNQRDSYEQYF
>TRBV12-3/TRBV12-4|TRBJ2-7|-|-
TGTGCCAGCAGTCAAGACTATACCTACGAGCAGTACTTC
CASSQDYTYEQYF
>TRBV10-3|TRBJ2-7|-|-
TGTGCCATCAGTGAGGCGGTTGAAGGATCCTTAGGGGCCTACGAGCAGTACTTC
CAISEAVEGSLGAYEQYF
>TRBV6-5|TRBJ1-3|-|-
TGTGCCAGCAGTCCGGACGGGAGCTCTGGAAACACCATATATTTT
CASSPDGSSGNTIYF
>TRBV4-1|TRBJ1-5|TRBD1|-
TGCGCCAGCAGCCACGGGACAGGGGTAAGACAGCCCCAGCATTTT
CASSHGTGVRQPQHF
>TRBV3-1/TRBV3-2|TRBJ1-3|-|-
TGTGCCAGCAGCCATGGGAGCTCTGGAAACACCATATATTTT
CASSHGSSGNTIYF
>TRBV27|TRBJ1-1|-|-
TGTGCCAGCAGTTCCCAACAGGGCTCGAACACTGAAGCTTTCTTT
CASSSQQGSNTEAFF
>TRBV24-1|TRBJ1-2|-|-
TGTGCCACCGGACGGAGCTACACCTTC
CATGRSYTF
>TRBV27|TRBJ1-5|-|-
TGTGCCAGCAGTTTATGGGGACAGCCCCAGCATTTT
CASSLWGQPQHF
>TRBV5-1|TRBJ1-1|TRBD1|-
TGCGCCAGCAGCCTAGACAGGGGAGCTGAAGCTTTCTTT
CASSLDRGAEAFF
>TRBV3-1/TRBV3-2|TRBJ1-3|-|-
TGTGCCAGCAGCCAAACAGTAAACACCATATATTTT
CASSQTVNTIYF
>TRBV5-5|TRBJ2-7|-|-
TGTGCCAGCAGCTTGGCCGCGGCAGGGGTACGGTCCGAGCAGTACTTC
CASSLAAAGVRSEQYF
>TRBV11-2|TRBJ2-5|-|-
TGTGCCAGCAGCTATCAACCCCACAGGCGACCCAGAGAGACCCAGTACTTC
CASSYQPHRRPRETQYF
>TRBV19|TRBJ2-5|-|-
TGTGCCAGTAGTAGTCGGGAGACCCAGTACTTC
CASSSRETQYF
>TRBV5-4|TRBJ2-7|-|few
TGTGCCAGCAGCTTGGACCGGGGAAACTCCTACGAGCAGTACTTC
CASSLDRGNSYEQYF
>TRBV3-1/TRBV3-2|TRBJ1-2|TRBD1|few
TGTGCCAGCAGCCGAGGCGGGACAGTAAGAGTCTATGGCTACACCTTC
CASSRGGTVRVYGYTF
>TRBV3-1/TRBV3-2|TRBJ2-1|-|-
TGTGCCAGCAGCCCGGGTCTGCATGAGCAGTTCTTC
CASSPGLHEQFF
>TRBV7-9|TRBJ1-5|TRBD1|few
TGTGCCAGCAGCTTAGCAGGGGGCATTCAGCCCCAGCATTTT
CASSLAGGIQPQHF
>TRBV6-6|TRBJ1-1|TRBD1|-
TGTGCCAGCAGTAAACAGGGGGCCGCTGAAGCTTTCTTT
CASSKQGAAEAFF
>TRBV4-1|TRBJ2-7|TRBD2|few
TGCGCCAGCAGTCAACGGGGGGACCACGACTACGAGCAGTACTTC
CASSQRGDHDYEQYF
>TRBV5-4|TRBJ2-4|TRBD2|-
TGTGCCAGCAGCTTATCCGGGGGGATAGCCAAAAACATTCAGTACTTC
CASSLSGGIAKNIQYF
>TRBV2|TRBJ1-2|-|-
TGTGCCAGCAGTGAAGAGGCTACCCCACCCATCGGCTACACCTTC
CASSEEATPPIGYTF
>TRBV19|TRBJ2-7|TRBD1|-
TGTGCCAGTAGCGACGGACAGGGGTGGTCCTACGAGCAGTACTTC
CASSDGQGWSYEQYF
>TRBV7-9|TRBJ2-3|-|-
TGTGCCAGCAGCTTAATGGGGAAAGATACGCAGTATTTT
CASSLMGKDTQYF
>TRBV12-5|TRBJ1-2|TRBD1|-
TGTGCTAGTGGCTTGGACAGGAGCTATGGCTACACCTTC
CASGLDRSYGYTF
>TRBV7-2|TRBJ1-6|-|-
TGTGCCAGCAGCTTAGGACCCCAATCACCCCTCCACTTT
CASSLGPQSPLHF